The 28 T cell receptor beta chains listed next were all sequenced from one sample in a study of identical twins. MiXCR, run by TCRdb on the 5' RACE reads, gives a single entry per CDR3 protein. This table has about 790,000 distinct CDR3 sequences, 15% to 20% appearing once. The data also belong to a second study, concerning T cells expressing NK-cell markers.

The material sequenced was PBMCs. These receptors all come from a woman aged 18-29 years in good health.

This clonotype came up a few times. The chain has TRBV6-1 and TRBJ2-1, with D maybe TRBD2 (5 bases). V was clipped by 0 bases and J by 10 bases, with 10 bases between them. The CDR3 spans 13 residues. CDR1 and CDR2 (germline): MNHNS, SASEGT. CDR3 sequence: CASSEARTGEQFF. CDR3 sequence (DNA): TGTGCCAGCAGTGAAGCCCGGACTGGAGAGCAGTTCTTC.

This clonotype was observed at least ten times. The CDR3 is CASSWTAFNQPQHF. CDR3 nucleotide sequence: TGTGCCAGCAGTTGGACAGCTTTCAATCAGCCCCAGCATTTT. The chain uses TRBV27 and TRBJ1-5; D is possibly TRBD1 (6 bases). CDR1 is MNHEY, CDR2 SMNVEV, per germline (reference sequence). V gave up 4 bases and J gave up 3 bases, with 10 bases separating them. The CDR3 covers 14 residues.

The V gene is TRBV3-1, the J gene TRBJ2-1, with a weak D call TRBD2 (6 bases). Germline V CDR1 and CDR2: LGHDT, YNNKEL (reference sequence). V was cut by 4 bases and J by 14 bases, with 15 bases left in between. The CDR3 runs to 12 residues. The CDR3 nucleotides are TGTGCCAGCAGCCGCATCGGGCGGGATAAGTTCTTC. Its translation: CASSRIGRDKFF.

This clonotype was counted once. The chain employs TRBV6-1 and TRBJ1-1, with TRBD1 as a possible D gene (6 bases). Germline V CDR1 and CDR2: MNHNS, SASEGT. This CDR3 has 15 residues. The V and J ends lost 2 bases and 3 bases respectively, with 13 bases between them. The CDR3 bases are TGTGCCAGCAGTGAACTGAGGGGGGGTTACACTGAAGCTTTCTTT. It is translated as CASSELRGGYTEAFF.

The chain couples TRBV12-3 or TRBV12-4 to TRBJ2-1, with unresolved D. V lost 7 bases and J 0 bases, leaving 16 bases between the germline ends. This CDR3 region has 16 residues. The CDR3 loop reads CASTMVRLFSYNEQFF. CDR3 DNA sequence: TGTGCCAGCACCATGGTCCGACTCTTCTCCTACAATGAGCAGTTCTTC.

This clonotype was observed a few times. The gene calls are TRBV6-1 and TRBJ2-1, with D perhaps TRBD2 (6 bases). Trimming pared 3 bases from V and 14 bases from J, leaving 17 bases between. The V gene's germline CDR1 is MNHNS and CDR2 SASEGT. The CDR3 length is 13 residues. CDR3 amino acids: CASSDRGLKRKFF. In nucleotides, the CDR3 is TGTGCCAGCAGTGATAGGGGACTGAAGAGGAAGTTCTTC.

Written as DNA, the CDR3 is TGTGCCAGCAGCCAACTACACAGCGGTTTCACCGGGGAGCTGTTTTTT. This sequence encodes CASSQLHSGFTGELFF. This chain links TRBV14 with TRBJ2-2, with D maybe TRBD2 (5 bases). V was trimmed by 2 bases and J by 4 bases, leaving 14 bases between them. The length of the CDR3 is 16 residues. CDR1 is SGHDN, CDR2 FVKESK, per germline.

This clonotype was seen more than once but under ten times. The genes are TRBV18 and TRBJ1-4, with D unclear. Trimming took 3 bases from V and 8 from J, leaving 7 bases between them. Per the germline V gene, CDR1 is KGHSH and CDR2 is LQKENI. The CDR3 covers 12 residues. The CDR3 reads CASSPSAEKLFF. In DNA form, the CDR3 reads TGTGCCAGCTCACCCTCGGCGGAAAAACTGTTTTTT.

The V call is TRBV9, the J call TRBJ2-3; D perhaps matches TRBD2 (5 bases). Per germline, CDR1 SGDLS and CDR2 YYNGEE. With 0 bases removed from V and 6 bases from J, the gap between germline ends came to 17 bases. The CDR3 has 16 amino acids. This CDR3 reads CASSVGLSGWVDTQYF. CDR3 DNA sequence: TGTGCCAGCAGCGTAGGGTTGAGCGGATGGGTGGATACGCAGTATTTT.

This clonotype was seen only once. The chain recombines TRBV6-6 with TRBJ2-3; D gene unclear. Germline V gene data show CDR1 as MNHNY and CDR2 as SVGAGI (reference sequence). V was shortened by 1 base and J by 2 bases, with 4 bases between the two germline ends. This CDR3 is built from 13 residues. The CDR3 DNA sequence: TGTGCCAGCAGTTACTTCATCACAGATACGCAGTATTTT. Its protein is CASSYFITDTQYF.

This chain links TRBV13 with TRBJ2-1; D ambiguous. The CDR3 extends over 14 amino acids. Germline CDR1 PRHDT, CDR2 FYEKMQ (reference sequence). V dropped 7 bases and J dropped 0 bases, with 10 bases sitting between them. CDR3 bases: TGTGCCAGCAACCGACCGGGCTCCTACAATGAGCAGTTCTTC. It is translated as CASNRPGSYNEQFF.

V is TRBV6-5 and J is TRBJ2-1; the D is unclear. Germline CDR1 is MNHEY and CDR2 is SVGAGI. V was cut by 3 bases and J by 0 bases, with 18 bases left in between. This CDR3 comprises 18 residues. The CDR3 protein is CASSYRLAGDSSYNEQFF. The CDR3 DNA reads as TGTGCCAGCAGTTATAGGCTCGCCGGAGATAGCTCCTACAATGAGCAGTTCTTC.

Only a few counts were recorded for this clonotype. The J gene is TRBJ2-3, the V gene TRBV7-9, with D hard to call. V lost 3 bases, J lost 6 bases, and 7 bases lay in between. This CDR3 region has 12 residues. Germline loops: CDR1 SEHNR, CDR2 FQNEAQ (reference sequence). The CDR3 region is CASSFFGDTQYF. CDR3 nucleotides: TGTGCCAGCAGCTTCTTCGGGGATACGCAGTATTTT.

As concerns this clonotype: One end of the junction varies from germline; a read error may be responsible. This chain links TRBV29-1 with TRBJ1-1, with a weak D call TRBD1 (5 bases). There are 14 residues in the CDR3. Germline V lookup: CDR1 SQVTM, CDR2 ANQGSEA. For the CDR3, the DNA is TGCAGCGTCAGAAAAACAGGTTTAAGCACTGAAGCTGTCTTT. Amino acid sequence: CSVRKTGLSTEAVF. Supplemented by reference TRBV29-1 and TRBJ1-1, the full variable domain reads SAVISQKPSRDICQRGTSLTIQCQVDSQVTMMFWYRQQPGQSLTLIATANQGSEATYESGFVIDKFPISRPNLTFSTLTVSNMSPEDSSIYLCSVRKTGLSTEAVFGQGTRLTVV.

Here the CDR3 DNA reads TGCAGCGTTGACCGGGACGGATCCTACGAGCAGTACTTC. This translates into CSVDRDGSYEQYF. V gene TRBV29-1 combines with J gene TRBJ2-7, with D possibly called TRBD1 or TRBD2 (5 bases each). CDR3 size: 13 residues. V lost 3 bases and J 1 base, leaving 10 bases between the germline ends. Germline CDR1 reads SQVTM; CDR2 reads ANQGSEA.

A few counts support this clonotype. The V and J genes are TRBV9 and TRBJ2-5; 11 nucleotides agree with TRBD2. The length of the CDR3 is 16 residues. V was pared by 4 bases and J by 5 bases, with 10 bases of the junction left unmatched. CDR1 and CDR2 (germline): SGDLS, YYNGEE. The CDR3 DNA is TGTGCCAGCAGCCCAGAGGGGACTAGCGGAGGCGAGACCCAGTACTTC. As protein: CASSPEGTSGGETQYF.

This clonotype was seen more than once but under ten times. This rearrangement joins TRBV10-1 to TRBJ1-2; no reliable D call. The germline CDR1 and CDR2 sequences are WNHNN and SYGVQD (reference sequence). The V end was cut by 8 bases, the J end by 4 bases, with 17 bases between. This CDR3 is 14 amino acids long. CDR3 coding DNA: TGCGCCAGCTCTGCCCAAAGGACCGGCTATGGCTACACCTTC. As protein: CASSAQRTGYGYTF.

This clonotype was recorded at least ten times. V and J are TRBV12-3 or TRBV12-4 and TRBJ1-5, with no clear D. V lost 7 bases to trimming and J lost 0 bases, with 7 bases between them. The CDR3 spans 13 residues. The CDR3 DNA reads TGTGCCAGCACCTCTAGTAGCAATCAGCCCCAGCATTTT. Its translation: CASTSSSNQPQHF.

J is TRBJ2-1 and V is TRBV27; perhaps TRBD2 as D (6 bases). V lost 6 bases, J lost 3 bases, and 18 bases lay in between. Germline assignment: CDR1 MNHEY and CDR2 SMNVEV (reference sequence). The CDR3 totals 16 residues. CDR3 bases: TGTGCCAGCAGATCGCCTCTCCGGGGGAGCTACAATGAGCAGTTCTTC. Translating it yields CASRSPLRGSYNEQFF.

This chain links TRBV24-1 with TRBJ2-1; a possible D gene is TRBD2 (5 bases). Deletions cut 9 bases from V and 5 bases from J, with 13 bases between. The CDR3 is 13 amino acids. Germline CDR1 and CDR2: KGHDR and SFDVKD. CDR3 residues: CATAGVSDNEQFF. The DNA of the CDR3 is TGTGCCACCGCCGGGGTTAGCGACAATGAGCAGTTCTTC.

This clonotype was seen more than once but under ten times. This chain joins TRBV12-3 or TRBV12-4 and TRBJ1-2; TRBD1 might be the D (6 bases). The CDR3 length is 13 residues. V lost 3 bases to trimming and J lost 8 bases, with 13 bases between them. CDR3 nucleotide sequence: TGTGCCAGCAGTTTCGGAAGGGGGGGCGGCTACACCTTC. Residues: CASSFGRGGGYTF.

The V and J genes are TRBV6-2 or TRBV6-3 and TRBJ1-1; no clear D. Trimming removed 4 bases at V and 4 bases at J, with 7 bases between. The CDR3 contains 12 residues. Germline V CDR1 and CDR2: MNHEY, SVGEGT. Here the CDR3 reads CASSFGSTEAFF. The CDR3 nucleotides read TGTGCCAGCAGTTTTGGGAGCACTGAAGCTTTCTTT.

This sequence joins TRBV9 and TRBJ2-7; D is possibly TRBD2 (7 bases). V was trimmed by 3 bases and J by 6 bases, leaving 13 bases between them. The germline V gene encodes CDR1 SGDLS and CDR2 YYNGEE. The CDR3 consists of 13 residues. The CDR3 DNA is TGTGCCAGCAGCGCTCGAGGGGGGGGCGAGCAGTACTTC. It yields the protein CASSARGGGEQYF.

The chain couples TRBV5-6 to TRBJ1-1; D gene ambiguous. CDR1 is SGHDT, CDR2 YYEEEE, per germline. CDR3 size: 12 residues. V lost 3 bases to trimming and J lost 6 bases, with 9 bases between them. The CDR3 reads CASSSDEPEAFF. The CDR3, as DNA: TGTGCCAGCAGCTCCGACGAACCTGAAGCTTTCTTT.

This clonotype has at least ten counts. The chain uses TRBV12-3 or TRBV12-4 and TRBJ2-2; D uncertain. Trimming took off 6 bases at V and 4 bases at J, with 6 bases between the two ends. There are 12 residues in the CDR3. CDR3 nucleotides: TGTGCCAGCAGCTTTGGCACCGGGGAGCTGTTTTTT. It yields the protein CASSFGTGELFF.

V is TRBV12-3 or TRBV12-4 and J is TRBJ1-4, with no clear D. The V end was cut by 0 bases, the J end by 8 bases, with 13 bases between. CDR3 length: 15 residues. The CDR3 nucleotides are TGTGCCAGCAGTTTAGCCGGGAGGCGTCGGGAAAAACTGTTTTTT. This encodes CASSLAGRRREKLFF.

This clonotype was recorded a few times. Compared with germline, one end of the junction differs, possibly owing to a read error. This rearrangement joins TRBV7-7 to TRBJ2-1; possible D gene TRBD1, 5 bases. There are 15 residues in the CDR3. Germline CDR1 and CDR2: SSHAT and FNYEAQ (reference sequence). The CDR3: CASSPAAGIYNEQFF. Here the CDR3 DNA reads TGTGCTAGCAGCCCTGCTGCAGGGATCTACAATGAGCAGTTCTTC. The whole variable domain, filled in from reference TRBV7-7 and TRBJ2-1, reads GAGVSQSPRYKVTKRGQDVTLRCDPISSHATLYWYQQALGQGPEFLTYFNYEAQPDKSGLPSDRFSAERPEGSISTLTIQRTEQRDSAMYRCASSPAAGIYNEQFFGPGTRLTVL.

V usage is TRBV7-9 and J usage is TRBJ2-7, with TRBD2 as a possible D gene (5 bases). Trimming removed 5 bases at V and 4 bases at J, with 12 bases between. Looked up from germline, CDR1 is SEHNR and CDR2 is FQNEAQ (reference sequence). The CDR3 extends over 13 amino acids. The DNA of the CDR3 is TGTGCCAGCAGCCACCCCACGGGGTACGAGCAGTACTTC. Its translation is CASSHPTGYEQYF.